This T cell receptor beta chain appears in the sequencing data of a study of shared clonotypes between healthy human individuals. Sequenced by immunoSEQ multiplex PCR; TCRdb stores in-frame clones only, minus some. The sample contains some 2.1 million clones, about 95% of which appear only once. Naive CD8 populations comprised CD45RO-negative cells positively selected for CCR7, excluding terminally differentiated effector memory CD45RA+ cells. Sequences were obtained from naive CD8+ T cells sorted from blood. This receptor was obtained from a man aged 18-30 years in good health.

The DNA of the CDR3 is TGTGCCAGCAGGAGGGCCTACGAGCAGTACTTC. As protein: CASRRAYEQYF. This sequence joins TRBV7-2 and TRBJ2-7, with a possible D match to TRBD2 (5 bases). Trimming shortened V by 6 bases and J by 2 bases, and 5 bases separated the two germline ends. Per the germline V gene, CDR1 is SGHTA and CDR2 is FQGNSA. CDR3 length: 11 amino acids.